This entry describes one T cell receptor beta chain. This specimen comes from a study of blood T cell repertoires in COVID-19. In the source study's methods: By means of reference gene primer amplification, nucleated cell counts were estimated. TCRdb's table, derived via immunoSEQ multiplex PCR, lists solely in-frame clones and lacks some. V and J calls plus clone size are reproduced from that table; the DNA served to infer D and trimming. The sample includes 450,000 or so clones, roughly 91% seen only once; the top ten take approximately 0.65%. Germline V gene data show CDR1 as SQVTM and CDR2 as ANQGSEA. V gave up 3 bases and J gave up 8 bases, with 13 bases separating them. The length of the CDR3 is 12 residues.

The sequenced sample consisted of PBMCs or T cells enriched from blood (not recorded which). The sequence was collected from a man aged 18 to 29 who had recovered from COVID-19. This sequence joins TRBV29-1 and TRBJ1-2, with a weak D call TRBD1 (6 bases). The CDR3 nucleotides are TGCAGCGTTGACAGGGGTGTTATAGGCTACACCTTC. It translates to CSVDRGVIGYTF.